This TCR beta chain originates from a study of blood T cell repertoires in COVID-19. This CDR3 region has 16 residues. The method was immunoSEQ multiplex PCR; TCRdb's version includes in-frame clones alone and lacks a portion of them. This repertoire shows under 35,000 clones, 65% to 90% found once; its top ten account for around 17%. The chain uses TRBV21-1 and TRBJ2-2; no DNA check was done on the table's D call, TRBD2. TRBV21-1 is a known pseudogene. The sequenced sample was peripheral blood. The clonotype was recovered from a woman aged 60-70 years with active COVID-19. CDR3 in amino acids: CASPRRGGLDTGELFF. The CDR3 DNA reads TGTGCCAGCCCCCGGAGGGGGGGCTTGGACACCGGGGAGCTGTTTTTT.